The rows below give T cell receptor beta chains drawn from one sample of a study of technical replicates of blood from several donors. Using immunoSEQ multiplex PCR, the repertoire was profiled, and TCRdb retains in-frame clones only, with some absent. The sample contains around 97,000 clones, about 96% of which appear only once. Source material: T cells isolated from PBMCs. The receptors were sampled from a human donor in good health. Both conserved end residues are part of each CDR3. Fields, in order: J gene, V gene, CDR3 protein.

j_gene: TRBJ1-3
v_gene: TRBV19
CDR3aa: CASSADRSSGNTIYF

j_gene: TRBJ2-2
v_gene: TRBV28
CDR3aa: CASIGGGDPGELFF

j_gene: TRBJ2-7
v_gene: TRBV7-9
CDR3aa: CASSLRTGGFYEQYF

j_gene: TRBJ2-7
v_gene: TRBV30
CDR3aa: CAWKRERSYEQYF

j_gene: TRBJ2-3
v_gene: TRBV9
CDR3aa: CASSRSGSPAAQDTQYF

j_gene: TRBJ1-1
v_gene: TRBV19
CDR3aa: CASIEDTEAFF

j_gene: TRBJ1-6
v_gene: TRBV2
CDR3aa: CASSRTAATDSPLHF

j_gene: TRBJ1-5
v_gene: TRBV15
CDR3aa: CATSRVADSQPQHF

j_gene: TRBJ1-3
v_gene: TRBV10-3
CDR3aa: CATTPGSTGNTIYF

j_gene: TRBJ2-2
v_gene: TRBV4-3
CDR3aa: CASSQRKGPGDTGELFF

j_gene: TRBJ1-2
v_gene: TRBV6-6
CDR3aa: CASQRGAETYGYTF

j_gene: TRBJ2-1
v_gene: TRBV28
CDR3aa: CASSGTSGHSSYNEQFF

j_gene: TRBJ2-2
v_gene: TRBV19
CDR3aa: CASSIVGLAGPYGGELFF

j_gene: TRBJ1-1
v_gene: TRBV19
CDR3aa: CASSIPTATEAFF

j_gene: TRBJ2-2
v_gene: TRBV19
CDR3aa: CASSLETANTGELFF

j_gene: TRBJ2-5
v_gene: TRBV4-1
CDR3aa: CASSQGQAEETQYF

j_gene: TRBJ1-2
v_gene: TRBV28
CDR3aa: CASRTRPANYGYTF

j_gene: TRBJ2-1
v_gene: TRBV29-1
CDR3aa: CSVEEGLADYSYDEQFF

j_gene: TRBJ2-1
v_gene: TRBV7-3
CDR3aa: CASSTQGLADSYNEQFF

j_gene: TRBJ2-7
v_gene: TRBV2
CDR3aa: CASSDKRELDEQYF

j_gene: TRBJ1-1
v_gene: TRBV9
CDR3aa: CASSVASGFSEAFF

j_gene: TRBJ1-2
v_gene: TRBV9
CDR3aa: CASSGPRTAQTTNYGYTF

j_gene: TRBJ1-1
v_gene: TRBV7-2
CDR3aa: CASSLLLHRGHTEAFF

j_gene: TRBJ2-7
v_gene: TRBV27
CDR3aa: CASSTSGLAYEQYF

j_gene: TRBJ1-2
v_gene: TRBV7-6
CDR3aa: CASSYSNYGYTF

j_gene: TRBJ1-1
v_gene: TRBV7-2
CDR3aa: CASSFQNTEAFF

j_gene: TRBJ2-1
v_gene: TRBV27
CDR3aa: CASTFSGSPLYEQFF

j_gene: TRBJ2-5
v_gene: TRBV4-3
CDR3aa: CASSQYRGRGGETQYF

j_gene: TRBJ1-1
v_gene: TRBV6-5
CDR3aa: CASSYSANANTEAFF

j_gene: TRBJ2-3
v_gene: TRBV6-5
CDR3aa: CASARADTQYF

j_gene: TRBJ2-4
v_gene: TRBV9
CDR3aa: CASSAQDSLGIQYF